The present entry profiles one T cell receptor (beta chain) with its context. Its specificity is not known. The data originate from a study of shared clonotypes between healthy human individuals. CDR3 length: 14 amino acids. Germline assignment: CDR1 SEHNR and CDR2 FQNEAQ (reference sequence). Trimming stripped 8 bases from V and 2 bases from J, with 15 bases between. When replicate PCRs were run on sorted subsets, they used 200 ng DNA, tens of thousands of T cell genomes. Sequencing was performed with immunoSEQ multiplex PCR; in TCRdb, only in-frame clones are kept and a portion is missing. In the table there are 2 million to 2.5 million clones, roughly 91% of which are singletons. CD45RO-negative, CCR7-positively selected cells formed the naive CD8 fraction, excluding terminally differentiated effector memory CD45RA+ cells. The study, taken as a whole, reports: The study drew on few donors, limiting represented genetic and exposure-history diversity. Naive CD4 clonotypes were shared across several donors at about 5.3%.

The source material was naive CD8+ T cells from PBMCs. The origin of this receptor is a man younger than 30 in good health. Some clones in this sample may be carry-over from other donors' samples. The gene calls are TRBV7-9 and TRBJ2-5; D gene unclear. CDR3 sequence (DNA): TGTGCCAGCTATGCAGTGGGCAGACAAGAGACCCAGTACTTC. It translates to CASYAVGRQETQYF.